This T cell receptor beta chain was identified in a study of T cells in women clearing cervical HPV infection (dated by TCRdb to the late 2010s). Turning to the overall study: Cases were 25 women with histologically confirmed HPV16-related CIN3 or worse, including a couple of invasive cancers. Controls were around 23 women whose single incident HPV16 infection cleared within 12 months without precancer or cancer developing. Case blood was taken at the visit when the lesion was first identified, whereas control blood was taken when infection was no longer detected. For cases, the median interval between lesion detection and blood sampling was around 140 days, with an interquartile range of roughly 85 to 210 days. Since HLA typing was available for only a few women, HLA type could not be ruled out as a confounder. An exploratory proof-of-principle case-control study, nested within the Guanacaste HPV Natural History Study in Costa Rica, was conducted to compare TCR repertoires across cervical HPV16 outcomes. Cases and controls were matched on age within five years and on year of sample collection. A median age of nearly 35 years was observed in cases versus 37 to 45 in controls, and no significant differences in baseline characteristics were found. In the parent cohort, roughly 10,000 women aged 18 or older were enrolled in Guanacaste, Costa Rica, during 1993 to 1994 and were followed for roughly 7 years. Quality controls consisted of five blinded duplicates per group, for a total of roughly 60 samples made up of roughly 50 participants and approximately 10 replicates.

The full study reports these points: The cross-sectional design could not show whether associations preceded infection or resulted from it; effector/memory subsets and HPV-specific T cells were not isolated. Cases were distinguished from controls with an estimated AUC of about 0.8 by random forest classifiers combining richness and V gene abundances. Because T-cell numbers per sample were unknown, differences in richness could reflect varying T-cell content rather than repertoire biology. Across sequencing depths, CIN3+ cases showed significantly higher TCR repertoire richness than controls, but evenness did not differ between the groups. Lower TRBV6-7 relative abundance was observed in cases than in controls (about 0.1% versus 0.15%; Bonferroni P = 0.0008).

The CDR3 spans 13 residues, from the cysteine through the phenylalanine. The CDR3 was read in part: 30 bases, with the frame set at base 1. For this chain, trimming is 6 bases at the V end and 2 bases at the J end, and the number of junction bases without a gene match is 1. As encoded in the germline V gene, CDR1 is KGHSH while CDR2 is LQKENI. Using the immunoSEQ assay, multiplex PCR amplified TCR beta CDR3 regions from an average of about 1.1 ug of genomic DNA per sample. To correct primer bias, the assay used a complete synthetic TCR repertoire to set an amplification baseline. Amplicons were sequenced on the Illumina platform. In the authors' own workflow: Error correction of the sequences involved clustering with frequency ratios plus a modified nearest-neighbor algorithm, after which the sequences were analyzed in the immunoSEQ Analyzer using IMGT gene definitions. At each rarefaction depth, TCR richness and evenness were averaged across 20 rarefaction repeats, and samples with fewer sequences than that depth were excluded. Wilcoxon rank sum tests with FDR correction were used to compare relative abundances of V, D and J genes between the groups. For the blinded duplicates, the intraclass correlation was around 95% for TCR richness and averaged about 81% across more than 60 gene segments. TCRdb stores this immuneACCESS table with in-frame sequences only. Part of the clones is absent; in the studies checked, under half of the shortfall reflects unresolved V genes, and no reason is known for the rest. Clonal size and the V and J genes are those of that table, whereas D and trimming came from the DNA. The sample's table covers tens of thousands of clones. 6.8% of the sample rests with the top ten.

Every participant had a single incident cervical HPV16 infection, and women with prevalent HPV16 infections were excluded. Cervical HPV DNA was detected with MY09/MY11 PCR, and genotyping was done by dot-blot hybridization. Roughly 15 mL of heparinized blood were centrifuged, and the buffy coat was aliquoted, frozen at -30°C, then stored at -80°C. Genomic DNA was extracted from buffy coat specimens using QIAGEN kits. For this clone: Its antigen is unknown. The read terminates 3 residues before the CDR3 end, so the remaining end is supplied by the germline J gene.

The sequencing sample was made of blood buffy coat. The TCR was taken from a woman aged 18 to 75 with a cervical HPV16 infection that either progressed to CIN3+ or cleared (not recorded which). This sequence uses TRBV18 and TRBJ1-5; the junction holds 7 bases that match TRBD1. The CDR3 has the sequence CASSTGGNQPQHF. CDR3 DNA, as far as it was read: TGTGCCAGCTCTACAGGGGGCAATCAGCCC.